This T cell receptor beta chain was profiled in a study of T cell responses to AZD1222 COVID-19 vaccine. Points from the study as a whole: Dominant at 160-218 and 743-854, vaccine-associated CD4 TCRs also spanned spike. Just six AZD1222 recipients were seropositive at baseline. It should be noted that donors were predominantly white British and more often female, and clonal diversity was possibly underestimated.

Here immunoSEQ multiplex PCR was the method, and the copy in TCRdb shows in-frame clones only, minus some. The data show 150,000 to 200,000 clones, about 90% seen once. Of note for this clone: Antigen specificity is unknown.

Germline V gene sequence: CDR1 MDHEN, CDR2 SYDVKM. V lost 5 bases to trimming and J lost 4 bases; unmatched junction nucleotides: 4. The length of the CDR3 is 14 residues. The TCR comes from an adult who received the MenACWY meningococcal vaccine as a control. This chain uses TRBV28 with TRBJ2-2; 7 bases agree with TRBD1. Sequencing used peripheral blood, obtained 28 days after the second dose of the MenACWY control vaccine. The CDR3 region has the DNA TGTGCCAGCAGTCCCCGGACAGGCACCGGGGAGCTGTTTTTT. It yields the protein CASSPRTGTGELFF.